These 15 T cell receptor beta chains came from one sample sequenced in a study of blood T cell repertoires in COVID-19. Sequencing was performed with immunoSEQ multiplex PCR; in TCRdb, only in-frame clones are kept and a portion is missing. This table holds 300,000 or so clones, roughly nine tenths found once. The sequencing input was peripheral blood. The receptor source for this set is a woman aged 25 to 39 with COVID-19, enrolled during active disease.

CDR3 sequence: CASSSRVQETQYF. The CDR3 coding sequence is TGTGCCAGCAGTTCGAGGGTTCAAGAGACCCAGTACTTC. The J gene is TRBJ2-5, the V gene TRBV7-6; D perhaps matches TRBD2 (5 bases). The CDR3 length is 13 residues. Germline CDR1 SGHVS, CDR2 FNYEAQ. V was trimmed by 6 bases and J by 2 bases, leaving 10 bases between them. Full variable domain (outside the CDR3, taken from reference TRBV7-6 and TRBJ2-5): GAGVSQSPRYKVTKRGQDVALRCDPISGHVSLYWYRQALGQGPEFLTYFNYEAQQDKSGLPNDRFSAERPEGSISTLTIQRTEQRDSAMYRCASSSRVQETQYFGPGTRLLVL.

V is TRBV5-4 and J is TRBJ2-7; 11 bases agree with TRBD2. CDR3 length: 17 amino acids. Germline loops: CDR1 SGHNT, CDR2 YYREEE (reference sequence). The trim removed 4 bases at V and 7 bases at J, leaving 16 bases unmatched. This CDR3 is CASSPGGVLAGVGEQYF. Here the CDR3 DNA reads TGTGCCAGCAGCCCCGGGGGAGTACTAGCGGGAGTTGGGGAGCAGTACTTC.

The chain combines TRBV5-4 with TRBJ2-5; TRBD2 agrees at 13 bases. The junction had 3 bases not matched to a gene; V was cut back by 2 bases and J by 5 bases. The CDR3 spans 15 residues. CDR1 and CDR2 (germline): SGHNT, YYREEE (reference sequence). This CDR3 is CASSLLAGGGETQYF. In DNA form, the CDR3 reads TGTGCCAGCAGCTTACTAGCGGGAGGGGGGGAGACCCAGTACTTC.

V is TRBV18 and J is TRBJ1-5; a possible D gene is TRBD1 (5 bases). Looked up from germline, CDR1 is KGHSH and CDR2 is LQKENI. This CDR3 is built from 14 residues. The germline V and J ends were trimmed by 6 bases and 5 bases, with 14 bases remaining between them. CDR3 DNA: TGTGCCAGCTCCCCCTCGGGGGAGCATCAGCCCCAGCATTTT. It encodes CASSPSGEHQPQHF. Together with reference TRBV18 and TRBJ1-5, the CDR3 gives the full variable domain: NAGVMQNPRHLVRRRGQEARLRCSPMKGHSHVYWYRQLPEEGLKFMVYLQKENIIDESGMPKERFSAEFPKEGPSILRIQQVVRGDSAAYFCASSPSGEHQPQHFGDGTRLSIL.

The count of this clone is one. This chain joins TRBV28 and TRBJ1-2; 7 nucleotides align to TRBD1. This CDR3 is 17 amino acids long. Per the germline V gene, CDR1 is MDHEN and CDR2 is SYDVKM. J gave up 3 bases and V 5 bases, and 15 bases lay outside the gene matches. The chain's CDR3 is CASSATGLRYSDYGYTF. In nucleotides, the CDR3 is TGTGCCAGCAGTGCGACAGGGTTAAGATATAGCGACTATGGCTACACCTTC.

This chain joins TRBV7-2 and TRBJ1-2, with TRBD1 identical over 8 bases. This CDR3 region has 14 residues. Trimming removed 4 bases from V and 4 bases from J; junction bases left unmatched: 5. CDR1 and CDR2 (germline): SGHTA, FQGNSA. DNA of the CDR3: TGTGCCAGCAGCTCCAGGGGGCAAGTCTATGGCTACACCTTC. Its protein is CASSSRGQVYGYTF.

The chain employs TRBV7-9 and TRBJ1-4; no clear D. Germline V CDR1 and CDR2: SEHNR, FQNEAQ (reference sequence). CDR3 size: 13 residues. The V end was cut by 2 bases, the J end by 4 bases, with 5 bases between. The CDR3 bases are TGTGCCAGCAGCTTATTCAGTAATGAAAAACTGTTTTTT. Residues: CASSLFSNEKLFF.

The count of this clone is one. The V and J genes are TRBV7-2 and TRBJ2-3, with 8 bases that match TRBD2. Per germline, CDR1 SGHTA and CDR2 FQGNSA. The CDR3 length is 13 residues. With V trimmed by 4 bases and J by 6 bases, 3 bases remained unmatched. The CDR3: CASSSGLVDTQYF. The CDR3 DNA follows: TGTGCCAGCAGCTCGGGACTAGTGGATACGCAGTATTTT.

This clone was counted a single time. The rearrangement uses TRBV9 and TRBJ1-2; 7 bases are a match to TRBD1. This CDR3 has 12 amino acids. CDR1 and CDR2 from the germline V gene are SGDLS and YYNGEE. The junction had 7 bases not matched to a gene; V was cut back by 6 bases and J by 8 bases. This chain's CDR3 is CASNGRGRGYTF. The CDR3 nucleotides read TGTGCCAGCAACGGGAGGGGGCGCGGCTACACCTTC.

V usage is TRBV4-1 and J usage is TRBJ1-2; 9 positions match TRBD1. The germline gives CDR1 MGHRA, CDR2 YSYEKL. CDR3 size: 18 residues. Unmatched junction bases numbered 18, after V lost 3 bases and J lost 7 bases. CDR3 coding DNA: TGCGCCAGCAGCCATCCTATACCGCCGGGACAGGGACTGGGTGGCTACACCTTC. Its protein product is CASSHPIPPGQGLGGYTF.

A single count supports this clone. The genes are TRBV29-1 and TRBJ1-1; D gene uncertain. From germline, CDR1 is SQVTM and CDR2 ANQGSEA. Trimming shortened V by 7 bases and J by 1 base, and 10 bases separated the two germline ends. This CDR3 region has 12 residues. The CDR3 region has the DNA TGCAGCGGAACACATTCGAACACTGAAGCTTTCTTT. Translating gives CSGTHSNTEAFF.

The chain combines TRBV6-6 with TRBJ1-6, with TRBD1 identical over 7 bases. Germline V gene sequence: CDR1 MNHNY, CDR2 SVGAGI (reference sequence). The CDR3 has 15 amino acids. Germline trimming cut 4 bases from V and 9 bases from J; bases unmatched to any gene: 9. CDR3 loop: CASSSPAGGSSPLHF. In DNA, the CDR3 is TGTGCCAGCAGTTCCCCGGCAGGGGGAAGTTCACCCCTCCACTTT.

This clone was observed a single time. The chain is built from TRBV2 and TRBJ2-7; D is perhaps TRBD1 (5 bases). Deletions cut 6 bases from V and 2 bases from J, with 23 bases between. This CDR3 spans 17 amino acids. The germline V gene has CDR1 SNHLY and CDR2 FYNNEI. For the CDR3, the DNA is TGTGCCAGCAGATACCCCCGGCAGGGTCCCCAAACCTACGAGCAGTACTTC. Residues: CASRYPRQGPQTYEQYF. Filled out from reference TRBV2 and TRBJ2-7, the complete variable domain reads EPEVTQTPSHQVTQMGQEVILRCVPISNHLYFYWYRQILGQKVEFLVSFYNNEISEKSEIFDDQFSVERPDGSNFTLKIRSTKLEDSAMYFCASRYPRQGPQTYEQYFGPGTRLTVT.

The CDR3 loop reads CASSLVGSLYEQYF. DNA of the CDR3: TGTGCCAGCAGCTTAGTTGGGAGCCTCTACGAGCAGTACTTC. The chain links TRBV7-2 to TRBJ2-7; tentatively, D is TRBD2 (5 bases). V gave up 1 base and J gave up 3 bases, with 10 bases separating them. The CDR3 totals 14 residues. Germline CDR1 and CDR2: SGHTA and FQGNSA.

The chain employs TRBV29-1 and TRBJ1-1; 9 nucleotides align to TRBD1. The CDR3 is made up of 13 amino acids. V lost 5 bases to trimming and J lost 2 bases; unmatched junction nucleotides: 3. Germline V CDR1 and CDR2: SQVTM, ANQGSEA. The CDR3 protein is CSVPGQGNTEAFF. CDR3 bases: TGCAGCGTTCCGGGACAGGGAAACACTGAAGCTTTCTTT.